Here is one T cell receptor beta chain with its context. These data are taken from a study of blood T cell repertoires in COVID-19. Per the authors' pipeline: Estimation of nucleated cell counts relied on the amplification of reference gene primers. Profiling relied on immunoSEQ multiplex PCR, and the TCRdb table lists in-frame clones only, not all of them. D and trimming come from the DNA, and the V and J calls and clone size come from that table. The sample has about 71,000 clones, 82% seen once; the top ten hold roughly an eighth. The germline V and J ends were trimmed by 0 bases and 0 bases, with 17 bases remaining between them. The germline CDR1 and CDR2 sequences are MNHEY and SVGEGT. This CDR3 is built from 18 residues.

Source material: peripheral blood. The chain combines TRBV6-2 or TRBV6-3 with TRBJ1-2; perhaps TRBD1 as D (6 bases). The receptor was derived from a woman older than 75 with acute or convalescent COVID-19. As DNA, the CDR3 is TGTGCCAGCAGTTACTCGATCGGACAAGACAGGCCTAACTATGGCTACACCTTC. Protein product: CASSYSIGQDRPNYGYTF.